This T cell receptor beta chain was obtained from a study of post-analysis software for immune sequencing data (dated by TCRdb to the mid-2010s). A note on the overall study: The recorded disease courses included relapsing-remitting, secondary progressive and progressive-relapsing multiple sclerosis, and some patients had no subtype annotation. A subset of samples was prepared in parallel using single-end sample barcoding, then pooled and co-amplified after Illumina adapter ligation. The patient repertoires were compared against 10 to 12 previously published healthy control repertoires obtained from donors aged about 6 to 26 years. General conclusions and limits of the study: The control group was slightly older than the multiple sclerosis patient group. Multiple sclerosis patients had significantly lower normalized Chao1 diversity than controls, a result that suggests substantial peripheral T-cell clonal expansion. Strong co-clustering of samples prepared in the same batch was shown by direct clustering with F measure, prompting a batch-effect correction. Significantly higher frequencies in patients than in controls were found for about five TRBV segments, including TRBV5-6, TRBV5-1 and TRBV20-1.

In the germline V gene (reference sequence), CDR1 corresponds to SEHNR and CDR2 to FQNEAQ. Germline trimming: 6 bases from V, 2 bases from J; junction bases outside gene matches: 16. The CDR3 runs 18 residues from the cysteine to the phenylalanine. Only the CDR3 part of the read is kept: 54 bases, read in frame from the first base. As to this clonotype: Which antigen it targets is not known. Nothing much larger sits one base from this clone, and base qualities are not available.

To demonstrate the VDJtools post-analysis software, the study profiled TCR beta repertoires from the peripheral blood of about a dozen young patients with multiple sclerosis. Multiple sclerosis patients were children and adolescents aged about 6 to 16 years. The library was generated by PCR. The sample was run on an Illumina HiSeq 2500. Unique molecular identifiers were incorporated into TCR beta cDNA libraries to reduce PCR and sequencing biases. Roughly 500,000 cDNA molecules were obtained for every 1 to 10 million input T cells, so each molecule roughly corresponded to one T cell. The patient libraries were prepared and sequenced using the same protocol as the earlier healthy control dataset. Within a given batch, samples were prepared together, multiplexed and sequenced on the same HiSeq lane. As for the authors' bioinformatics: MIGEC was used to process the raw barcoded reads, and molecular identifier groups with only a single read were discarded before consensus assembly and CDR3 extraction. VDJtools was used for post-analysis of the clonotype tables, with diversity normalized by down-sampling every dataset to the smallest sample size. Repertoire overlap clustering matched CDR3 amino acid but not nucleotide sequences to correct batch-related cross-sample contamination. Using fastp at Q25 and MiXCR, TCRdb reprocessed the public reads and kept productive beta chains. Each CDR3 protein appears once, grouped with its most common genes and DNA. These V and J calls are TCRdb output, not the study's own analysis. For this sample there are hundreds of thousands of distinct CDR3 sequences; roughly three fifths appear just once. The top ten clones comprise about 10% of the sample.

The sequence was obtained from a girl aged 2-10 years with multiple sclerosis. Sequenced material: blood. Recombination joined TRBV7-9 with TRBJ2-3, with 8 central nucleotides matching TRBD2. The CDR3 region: CASSPRGTRRADTDTQYF. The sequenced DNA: TGTGCCAGCAGTCCACGGGGGACTAGGCGGGCCGACACAGATACGCAGTATTTT.